A single sample gave rise to the 21 T cell receptor beta chains below, sequenced in a study of CD8 T cells in Susac syndrome. An input of about 0.45 to 1 ug of RNA was subjected to reverse transcription using random hexamers. TCRdb processed the immunoSEQ multiplex PCR reads anew with MiXCR; each CDR3 protein has one entry. The data contain about 130,000 distinct CDR3 sequences, approximately 93% of them singletons. The sample comprised CD8+ T cells from PBMCs. The receptors stem from a human donor with multiple sclerosis.

The chain recombines TRBV5-4 with TRBJ2-3; the match to TRBD2 covers 9 bases. Germline assignment: CDR1 SGHNT and CDR2 YYREEE (reference sequence). The CDR3 is made up of 16 amino acids. J gave up 1 base and V 4 bases, and 7 bases lay outside the gene matches. In nucleotides, the CDR3 is TGTGCCAGCAGCCCGGGACTAGCCAAGCGCACAGATACGCAGTATTTT. Amino acid sequence: CASSPGLAKRTDTQYF.

The CDR3 protein is CASSLAILETQYF. DNA of the CDR3: TGTGCCAGCAGCTTGGCCATCTTGGAGACCCAGTACTTC. The rearrangement uses TRBV5-6 and TRBJ2-5; D not resolved. The length of the CDR3 is 13 residues. Germline values: CDR1 SGHDT, CDR2 YYEEEE. The germline V and J ends were trimmed by 0 bases and 5 bases, with 8 bases remaining between them.

The chain is built from TRBV19 and TRBJ1-1, with 8 bases that match TRBD1. The germline CDR1 and CDR2 sequences are LNHDA and SQIVND (reference sequence). CDR3 size: 11 residues. The V gene end was trimmed by 7 bases and the J gene end by 11 bases; junction bases not matched to a gene: 6. The CDR3: CASNAGGLAFF. CDR3 nucleotide sequence: TGTGCCAGTAACGCAGGGGGCTTGGCTTTCTTT.

The rearrangement links TRBV29-1 to TRBJ2-1, with TRBD2 identical over 7 bases. J lost 0 bases, V lost 8 bases, and 10 bases had no gene match. The CDR3 consists of 15 residues. Germline V lookup: CDR1 SQVTM, CDR2 ANQGSEA. The CDR3 here is CSPIFQRGSYNEQFF. CDR3 in DNA: TGCAGCCCGATCTTCCAGCGGGGCTCCTACAATGAGCAGTTCTTC.

The rearrangement links TRBV11-2 to TRBJ2-1; D ambiguous. The CDR3 extends over 14 amino acids. In germline, CDR1 is SGHAT, CDR2 FQNNGV. V dropped 1 base and J dropped 8 bases, with 12 bases sitting between them. The CDR3 region is CASSLGSGIYEQFF. In DNA, the CDR3 is TGTGCCAGCAGCTTAGGTTCGGGTATCTATGAGCAGTTCTTC.

CDR3 protein: CASKGEAGETQYF. The CDR3 DNA sequence: TGCGCCAGCAAGGGGGAAGCGGGAGAGACCCAGTACTTC. V and J are TRBV4-1 and TRBJ2-5; TRBD1 or TRBD2 may be the D gene (6 bases each). Trimming pared 7 bases from V and 4 bases from J, leaving 13 bases between. Looked up from germline, CDR1 is MGHRA and CDR2 is YSYEKL. This CDR3 has 13 amino acids.

The rearrangement links TRBV4-1 to TRBJ2-7; TRBD1 agrees at 8 bases. With 2 bases clipped from V and 3 bases from J, the junction kept 3 bases outside the gene matches. CDR3 length: 14 residues. Germline V gives CDR1 MGHRA, CDR2 YSYEKL. The CDR3 here is CASSQQGTGYEQYF. The CDR3 region has the DNA TGCGCCAGCAGCCAACAAGGGACAGGCTACGAGCAGTACTTC.

This clonotype appeared once. The rearrangement uses TRBV7-9 and TRBJ2-1; D not resolved. The V and J ends lost 7 bases and 7 bases respectively, with 8 bases between them. The CDR3 has 11 residues. Per germline, CDR1 SEHNR and CDR2 FQNEAQ (reference sequence). The CDR3 nucleotides read TGTGCCAGCAATGAAATAAATGAGCAGTTCTTC. It is translated as CASNEINEQFF.

This rearrangement joins TRBV28 to TRBJ2-1; 9 bases line up with TRBD1. This CDR3 comprises 15 residues. Germline-derived CDR1 and CDR2 are MDHEN and SYDVKM. With V trimmed by 4 bases and J by 4 bases, 5 bases remained unmatched. CDR3 DNA sequence: TGTGCCAGCAGTTCACAGGGGGCAATTTACAATGAGCAGTTCTTC. Amino acids: CASSSQGAIYNEQFF.

The chain has TRBV6-6 and TRBJ1-1; maybe TRBD1 (6 bases). V was cut by 5 bases and J by 0 bases, with 10 bases left in between. The CDR3 runs to 14 residues. Germline V gives CDR1 MNHNY, CDR2 SVGAGI (reference sequence). The CDR3 sequence: CASSPTGMNTEAFF. CDR3 DNA: TGTGCCAGCAGTCCGACAGGAATGAACACTGAAGCTTTCTTT.

V gene TRBV24-1 combines with J gene TRBJ2-2; the D is unclear. V was clipped by 10 bases and J by 7 bases, with 9 bases between them. Per germline, CDR1 KGHDR and CDR2 SFDVKD. This CDR3 is 11 amino acids long. The CDR3 reads CATSTGGELFF. The CDR3 DNA follows: TGTGCCACATCAACGGGCGGGGAGCTGTTTTTT.

The chain joins TRBV6-6 to TRBJ1-5; the D is unclear. V was cut by 4 bases and J by 0 bases, with 13 bases left in between. Germline-derived CDR1 and CDR2 are MNHNY and SVGAGI (reference sequence). This CDR3 is 16 amino acids long. The CDR3 here is CASSFRPHNSNQPQHF. In DNA form, the CDR3 reads TGTGCCAGCAGTTTCCGACCTCATAATAGCAATCAGCCCCAGCATTTT.

The chain recombines TRBV29-1 with TRBJ1-1, with TRBD1 as a possible D gene (5 bases). Germline CDR1 and CDR2: SQVTM and ANQGSEA. With 0 bases removed from V and 6 bases from J, the gap between germline ends came to 8 bases. CDR3 length: 12 residues. CDR3 coding DNA: TGCAGCGTTGAAGATGCGACAGCTGAAGCTTTCTTT. Translation: CSVEDATAEAFF.

The chain couples TRBV9 to TRBJ2-3; 8 nucleotides line up with TRBD2. V lost 4 bases to trimming and J lost 7 bases; unmatched junction nucleotides: 2. Per germline, CDR1 SGDLS and CDR2 YYNGEE. The CDR3 runs to 12 residues. Here the CDR3 DNA reads TGTGCCAGCAGCCCTAGCGGGTATACGCAGTATTTT. This codes for CASSPSGYTQYF.

This clonotype occurred once. This sequence joins TRBV7-2 and TRBJ2-1; 7 bases fit TRBD2. Per germline, CDR1 SGHTA and CDR2 FQGNSA. The trim removed 5 bases at V and 5 bases at J, leaving 12 bases unmatched. The CDR3 is 16 residues long. This chain's CDR3 is CASSPREREVDNEQFF. The CDR3, as DNA: TGTGCCAGCAGCCCCCGGGAACGGGAGGTAGACAATGAGCAGTTCTTC.

This rearrangement joins TRBV13 to TRBJ2-1; D tentatively fits TRBD1 or TRBD2 (5 bases each). V lost 5 bases to trimming and J lost 5 bases, with 10 bases between them. CDR1 is PRHDT and CDR2 is FYEKMQ in the germline V gene (reference sequence). This CDR3 is 13 amino acids long. The CDR3 DNA is TGTGCCAGCAGCCCGGGACCACACAATGAGCAGTTCTTC. Translated: CASSPGPHNEQFF.

This sequence joins TRBV6-1 and TRBJ2-1; possible D gene TRBD2, 7 bases. With 1 base removed from V and 2 bases from J, the gap between germline ends came to 9 bases. Germline V gene data show CDR1 as MNHNS and CDR2 as SASEGT. The CDR3 extends over 15 amino acids. In DNA form, the CDR3 reads TGTGCCAGCAGTGAAGAAGGGGGGGCCTACAATGAGCAGTTCTTC. It yields the protein CASSEEGGAYNEQFF.

V and J are TRBV3-1 and TRBJ2-4; 10 nucleotides agree with TRBD1. The CDR3 is 14 residues long. The germline V gene encodes CDR1 LGHDT and CDR2 YNNKEL (reference sequence). V shed 5 bases and J 6 bases; nucleotides not matched to a gene: 4. The CDR3 reads CASSYGTGVNIQYF. CDR3 DNA sequence: TGTGCCAGCAGCTACGGGACAGGGGTAAACATTCAGTACTTC. The full variable domain, its missing parts supplied by reference TRBV3-1 and TRBJ2-4, is DTAVSQTPKYLVTQMGNDKSIKCEQNLGHDTMYWYKQDSKKFLKIMFSYNNKELIINETVPNRFSPKSPDKAHLNLHINSLELGDSAVYFCASSYGTGVNIQYFGAGTRLSVL.

This rearrangement joins TRBV28 to TRBJ2-1; D call uncertain. This CDR3 is built from 13 residues. In germline, CDR1 is MDHEN, CDR2 SYDVKM. With 2 bases removed from V and 9 bases from J, the gap between germline ends came to 11 bases. CDR3 residues: CASSLKLGSEQFF. CDR3 DNA: TGTGCCAGCAGTTTAAAGTTGGGGTCTGAGCAGTTCTTC.

The rearrangement uses TRBV29-1 and TRBJ1-1; D remains unclear. With 0 bases removed from V and 2 bases from J, the gap between germline ends came to 16 bases. The germline gives CDR1 SQVTM, CDR2 ANQGSEA. The CDR3 loop spans 16 amino acids. CDR3 sequence: CSVEDPQVTINTEAFF. CDR3 bases: TGCAGCGTTGAAGATCCGCAGGTTACCATTAACACTGAAGCTTTCTTT.

The chain employs TRBV28 and TRBJ2-5; perhaps TRBD2 as D (5 bases). Germline CDR1 MDHEN, CDR2 SYDVKM. The CDR3 is 14 amino acids. The ends were cut back, 6 bases at V and 1 base at J, with 12 bases in the middle. In DNA, the CDR3 is TGTGCCAGCAGGGCCCCCGGACTCCAAGAGACCCAGTACTTC. Amino acids: CASRAPGLQETQYF.